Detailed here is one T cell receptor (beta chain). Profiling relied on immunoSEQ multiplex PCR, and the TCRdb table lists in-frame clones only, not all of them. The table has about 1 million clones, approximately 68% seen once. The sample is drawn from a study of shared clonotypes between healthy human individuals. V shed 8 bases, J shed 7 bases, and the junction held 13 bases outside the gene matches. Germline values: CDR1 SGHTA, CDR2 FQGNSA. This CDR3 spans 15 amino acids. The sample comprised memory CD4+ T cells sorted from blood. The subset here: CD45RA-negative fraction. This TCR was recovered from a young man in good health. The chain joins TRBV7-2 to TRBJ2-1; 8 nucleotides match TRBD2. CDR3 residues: CASARVSGSDNEQFF. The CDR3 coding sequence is TGTGCCAGCGCCCGTGTCAGCGGGAGTGATAATGAGCAGTTCTTC.